Included here is one TCR beta chain sequence, with context. Its antigen is not known. The data were obtained in a study of shared clonotypes between healthy human individuals. Study-level information: The study used three CD4 naive, three CD4 memory, two CD8 naive and one CD8 memory plate per donor.

Study-wide points: Among the subsets, naive ones generally showed larger estimated richness than memory ones. Genetic and exposure-history diversity was limited by the small donor number.

The CDR3 totals 16 residues. J lost 6 bases, V lost 4 bases, and 16 bases had no gene match. CDR1 is SGHRS and CDR2 is YFSETQ in the germline V gene. The assay was run at deep level. The protocol was immunoSEQ multiplex PCR, while the TCRdb copy is restricted to in-frame clones and leaves out a portion. The sample consists of under 85,000 clones, over 55% of them appearing once. The TCR comes from a man aged 25 to 40 in good health. The rearrangement joins TRBV5-1 to TRBJ2-7, with 7 bases identical to TRBD1. Sequencing used memory CD8+ T cells sorted from blood. Subset described: CD45RO+ cells pooled with CCR7-negative TemRA cells. CDR3 sequence: CASSQIPQGKMSEQYF. The CDR3 DNA reads TGCGCCAGCAGCCAAATCCCACAGGGGAAGATGAGCGAGCAGTACTTC.